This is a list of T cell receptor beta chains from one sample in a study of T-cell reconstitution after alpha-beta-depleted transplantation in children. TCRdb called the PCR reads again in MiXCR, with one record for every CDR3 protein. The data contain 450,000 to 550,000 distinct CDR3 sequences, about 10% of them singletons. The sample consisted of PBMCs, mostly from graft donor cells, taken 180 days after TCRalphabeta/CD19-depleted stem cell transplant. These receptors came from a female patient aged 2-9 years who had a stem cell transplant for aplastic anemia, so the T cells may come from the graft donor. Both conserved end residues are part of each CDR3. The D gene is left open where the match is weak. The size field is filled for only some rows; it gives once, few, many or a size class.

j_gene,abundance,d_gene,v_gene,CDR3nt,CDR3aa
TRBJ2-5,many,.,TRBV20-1,TGCAGTGCCCCCCCCGGGAAAGGAGAGACCCAGTACTTC,CSAPPGKGETQYF
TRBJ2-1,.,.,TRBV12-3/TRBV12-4,TGTGCCAGCAGTCCCTTTCTCCCCTCCTACAATGAGCAGTTCTTC,CASSPFLPSYNEQFF
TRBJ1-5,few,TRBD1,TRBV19,TGTGCCAGTGTGGACAGGGGGCTGCCTAGCAATCAGCCCCAGCATTTT,CASVDRGLPSNQPQHF
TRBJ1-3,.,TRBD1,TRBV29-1,TGCAGCGTTGTCGGGACAGGGGGTCGTGGAAACACCATATATTTT,CSVVGTGGRGNTIYF
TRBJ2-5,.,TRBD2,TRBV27,TGTGCCAGCAGTTTTGGGGCGGGAGGGCGAGGGGAGACCCAGTACTTC,CASSFGAGGRGETQYF
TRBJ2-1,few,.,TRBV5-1,TGCGCCAGCACCACGGGGAATGAGCAGTTCTTC,CASTTGNEQFF
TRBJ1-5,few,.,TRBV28,TGTGCCAGCAGTTTCCGAGGGGGATTGCAGCCCCAGCATTTT,CASSFRGGLQPQHF
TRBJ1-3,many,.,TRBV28,TGTGCCAGCAGTTTGGTAGCGGGTTCAAACACCATATATTTT,CASSLVAGSNTIYF
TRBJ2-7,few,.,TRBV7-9,TGTGCCAGCAGCTTCTTTGGGTCATCCTACGAGCAGTACTTC,CASSFFGSSYEQYF
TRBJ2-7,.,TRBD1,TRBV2,TGTGCCAGCAGTCCCCGGGACAGGGTTCGTTACGAGCAGTACTTC,CASSPRDRVRYEQYF
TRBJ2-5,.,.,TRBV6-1,TGTGCCAGCAGCACCACCCGGGAAGAGACCCAGTACTTC,CASSTTREETQYF
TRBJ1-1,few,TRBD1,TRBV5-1,TGCGCCAGCAGCCCGGGACAGGAATACACTGAAGCTTTCTTT,CASSPGQEYTEAFF
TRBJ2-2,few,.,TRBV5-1,TGCGCCAGCAGCTTGGCCGAGGACAGCCGGGGGACCGGGGAGCTGTTTTTT,CASSLAEDSRGTGELFF
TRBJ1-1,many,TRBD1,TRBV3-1,TGTGCCAGCAGTCGAACAGGGGCCAACACTGAAGCTTTCTTT,CASSRTGANTEAFF
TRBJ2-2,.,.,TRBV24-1,TGTGCCACCAGTGATTCCGTGAACACCGGGGAGCTGTTTTTT,CATSDSVNTGELFF
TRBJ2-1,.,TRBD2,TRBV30,TGTGCCTGGAGTGGCGGGAGTGGCCCCCACAATGAGCAGTTCTTC,CAWSGGSGPHNEQFF
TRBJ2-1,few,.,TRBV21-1,TGTGCCAGCAGCAAAGTTCGGGACAACAGGGGACATGAGCAGTTCTTC,CASSKVRDNRGHEQFF
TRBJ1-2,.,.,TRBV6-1,TGTGCCAGCAGTGACGGTTACTATGGCTACACCTTC,CASSDGYYGYTF
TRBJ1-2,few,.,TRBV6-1,TGTGCCAGCAGTGACAGGGGAGTCGGCTACACCTTC,CASSDRGVGYTF
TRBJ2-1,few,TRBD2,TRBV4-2,TGTGCCAGCAGCCAAAGGCGGGAGGGTTTAGGCTACAATGAGCAGTTCTTC,CASSQRREGLGYNEQFF
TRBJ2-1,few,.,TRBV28,TGTGCCAGCAGTTTTCGATGGAGGGCCGACTACAATGAGCAGTTCTTC,CASSFRWRADYNEQFF
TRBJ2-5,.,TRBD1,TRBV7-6,TGTGCCAGCGGCTTAGCGGACAGGGGACCACTGGAGACCCAGTACTTC,CASGLADRGPLETQYF
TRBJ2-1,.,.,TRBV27,TGTGCCAGCAGTGCGACTTTGGTAGCTAACTTCCCTAATGAGCAGTTCTTC,CASSATLVANFPNEQFF
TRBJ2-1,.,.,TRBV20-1,TGCAGTGCTAGGAAAGCGGCCCCGTCCTACAATGAGCAGTTCTTC,CSARKAAPSYNEQFF
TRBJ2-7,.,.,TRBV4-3,TGCGCCAGCAGCTTTTTTTTATTCAGGGGTGACTACGAGCAGTACTTC,CASSFFLFRGDYEQYF
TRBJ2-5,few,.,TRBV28,TGTGCCATATCGGGGGTGTGGGAGACCCAGTACTTC,CAISGVWETQYF
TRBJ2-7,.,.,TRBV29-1,TGCAGCGTTGGACAGTCCTTCTACGAGCAGTACTTC,CSVGQSFYEQYF
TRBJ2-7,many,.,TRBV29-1,TGCAGCGCGGCACAGGGGACTGTGGACGAGCAGTACTTC,CSAAQGTVDEQYF
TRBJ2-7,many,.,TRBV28,TGTGCCAGCAGTTTAGCCCTAAGCTACGAGCAGTACTTC,CASSLALSYEQYF